This TCR beta chain was retrieved from a study of blood T cell repertoires in COVID-19. CDR3 length equals 16 residues. In germline, CDR1 is LGHNA, CDR2 YSLEER. J was trimmed by 1 base and V by 1 base; bases with no gene match: 5. The table came from immunoSEQ multiplex PCR; TCRdb's copy has only in-frame clones and leaves some out. Counted here are tens of thousands of clones, about four fifths occurring once; the ten biggest clones make up about 6%. Followed longitudinally, the Seattle patients had been enrolled during active infection. The receptor was isolated from a man in his 70s with COVID-19, enrolled during active disease. This rearrangement joins TRBV4-3 to TRBJ2-5; TRBD2 aligns across 8 bases. The sequenced material came from peripheral blood. The CDR3 bases are TGCGCCAGCAGCCAAGCAGTTACTAGCGGCCAAGAGACCCAGTACTTC. Its translation is CASSQAVTSGQETQYF.